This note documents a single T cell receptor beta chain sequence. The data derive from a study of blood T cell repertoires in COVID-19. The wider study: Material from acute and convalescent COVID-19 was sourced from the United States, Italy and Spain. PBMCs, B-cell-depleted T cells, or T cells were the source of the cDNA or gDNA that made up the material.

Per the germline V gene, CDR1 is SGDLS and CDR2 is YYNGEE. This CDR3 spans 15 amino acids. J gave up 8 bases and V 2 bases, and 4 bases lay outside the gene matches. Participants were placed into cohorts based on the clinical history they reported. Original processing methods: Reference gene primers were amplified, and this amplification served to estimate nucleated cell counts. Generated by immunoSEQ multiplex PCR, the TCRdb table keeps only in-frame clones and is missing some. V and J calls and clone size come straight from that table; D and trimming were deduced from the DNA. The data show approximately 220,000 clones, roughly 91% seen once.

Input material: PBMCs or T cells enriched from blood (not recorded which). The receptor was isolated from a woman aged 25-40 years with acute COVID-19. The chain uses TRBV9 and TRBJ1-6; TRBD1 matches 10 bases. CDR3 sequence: CASSVGTGAYSPLHF. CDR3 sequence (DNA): TGTGCCAGCAGCGTTGGGACAGGGGCTTATTCACCCCTCCACTTT.